Shown below are 31 T cell receptor beta chains from a single sample sequenced in a study of blood T cell repertoires in COVID-19. The assay was immunoSEQ multiplex PCR, and TCRdb's table has in-frame clones only and misses some. Counted here are 300,000 to 350,000 clones, around 91% occurring once; the ten biggest clones make up more than 3%. The sample comprised peripheral blood. The receptor source for this set is a woman aged 18-29 years who had recovered from COVID-19.

This clone was detected once. The V gene is TRBV9, the J gene TRBJ2-3, with a possible D match to TRBD2 (6 bases). The germline V gene has CDR1 SGDLS and CDR2 YYNGEE. V gave up 3 bases and J gave up 1 base, with 18 bases separating them. The CDR3 runs to 17 residues. CDR3 bases: TGTGCCAGCAGCGCACCCCCGGGACTCCCAGGCACAGATACGCAGTATTTT. This sequence encodes CASSAPPGLPGTDTQYF.

The chain carries TRBV6-5 and TRBJ1-2; TRBD1 aligns across 7 bases. Germline CDR1 is MNHEY and CDR2 is SVGAGI. With 6 bases clipped from V and 3 bases from J, the junction kept 4 bases outside the gene matches. The length of the CDR3 is 13 residues. The CDR3 loop reads CASSPQGYYGYTF. CDR3 DNA: TGTGCCAGCAGCCCACAGGGGTACTATGGCTACACCTTC.

This clone was seen a single time. The V gene is TRBV6-4, the J gene TRBJ2-7, with 10 nucleotides matching TRBD1. CDR1 MRHNA and CDR2 SNTAGT come from the germline V gene. The CDR3 covers 11 residues. The V segment lost 9 bases and the J segment 6 bases; nucleotides outside the gene matches: 2. The CDR3 loop reads CARGDRGEQYV. CDR3 nucleotide sequence: TGTGCCAGGGGGGACAGGGGCGAGCAGTACGTC.

V usage is TRBV5-6 and J usage is TRBJ2-3; no reliable D call. There are 13 residues in the CDR3. V was cut by 4 bases and J by 0 bases, with 6 bases left in between. Germline CDR1 SGHDT, CDR2 YYEEEE. The CDR3 DNA reads TGTGCCAGCAGCGTACAAAGCACAGATACGCAGTATTTT. Its translation is CASSVQSTDTQYF.

This clone has only one observation. The chain carries TRBV7-2 and TRBJ2-1; 10 bases match TRBD2. The CDR3 spans 16 residues. The J segment lost 8 bases and the V segment lost 8 bases, leaving 15 bases of the junction unmatched. Germline CDR1 and CDR2: SGHTA and FQGNSA. CDR3 amino acids: CASGGGSGRAADEQFF. Here the CDR3 DNA reads TGTGCCAGCGGTGGAGGCAGCGGGAGGGCCGCGGATGAGCAGTTCTTC. Using reference TRBV7-2 and TRBJ2-1 for the parts outside the CDR3, the full variable domain is GAGVSQSPSNKVTEKGKDVELRCDPISGHTALYWYRQSLGQGLEFLIYFQGNSAPDKSGLPSDRFSAERTGGSVSTLTIQRTQQEDSAVYLCASGGGSGRAADEQFFGPGTRLTVL.

The V and J genes are TRBV19 and TRBJ1-4; possibly TRBD1 for D (5 bases). V was cut by 5 bases and J by 7 bases, with 14 bases left in between. The CDR3 is 14 residues long. CDR1 and CDR2 (germline): LNHDA, SQIVND (reference sequence). The CDR3 DNA sequence: TGTGCCAGTAGTCCAGGGCGTTCGGGTGAAAAACTGTTTTTT. Translating gives CASSPGRSGEKLFF.

The chain links TRBV27 to TRBJ1-2; 8 nucleotides agree with TRBD1. The junction had 6 bases not matched to a gene; V was cut back by 1 base and J by 5 bases. This CDR3 comprises 15 residues. Germline V gene sequence: CDR1 MNHEY, CDR2 SMNVEV (reference sequence). CDR3 DNA: TGTGCCAGCAGTTTATTTACAGGGGGTAGATATGGCTACACCTTC. This translates into CASSLFTGGRYGYTF.

This clone was counted once. V is TRBV11-2 and J is TRBJ2-5, with D possibly matching TRBD2 (5 bases). Per the germline V gene, CDR1 is SGHAT and CDR2 is FQNNGV. V shed 2 bases and J shed 6 bases, with 16 bases lying between them. This CDR3 has 15 amino acids. The CDR3 bases are TGTGCCAGCAGCTTATCGGTGGGAGTAGGGAAGACCCAGTACTTC. It encodes CASSLSVGVGKTQYF.

V is TRBV5-1 and J is TRBJ2-3, with TRBD2 matching over 8 bases. V shed 6 bases and J 6 bases; nucleotides not matched to a gene: 12. This CDR3 is 15 amino acids long. Germline V gene data show CDR1 as SGHRS and CDR2 as YFSETQ. DNA for the CDR3: TGCGCCAGCACCCCAGTGACGGGAGGGCCCGATACGCAGTATTTT. Translation gives CASTPVTGGPDTQYF.

The genes are TRBV7-6 and TRBJ2-1; TRBD2 aligns across 13 bases. This CDR3 has 21 residues. Trimming removed 1 base from V and 9 bases from J; junction bases left unmatched: 21. The germline gives CDR1 SGHVS, CDR2 FNYEAQ. The CDR3 is CASSLEPTSGRAPVFPGEQFF. CDR3 bases: TGTGCCAGCAGCTTAGAGCCAACTAGCGGGAGGGCCCCGGTGTTCCCTGGTGAGCAGTTCTTC.

This clone was seen a single time. The chain is built from TRBV11-3 and TRBJ1-4, with D unclear. CDR3 length equals 13 residues. The germline CDR1 and CDR2 sequences are SGHNT and YENEEA. Trimming took 0 bases from V and 15 from J, leaving 14 bases between them. CDR3 sequence: CASSLDLNEPVFF. The CDR3 coding sequence is TGTGCCAGCAGCTTAGATCTAAACGAGCCGGTGTTTTTT.

This clone was seen only a few times. CDR3 coding DNA: TGCGCCAGCAGCTTGGGACAGGGGGAAGGTAATGAGCAGTTCTTC. Protein product: CASSLGQGEGNEQFF. The chain employs TRBV5-1 and TRBJ2-1; 9 nucleotides agree with TRBD1. This CDR3 region has 15 residues. The V gene's germline CDR1 is SGHRS and CDR2 YFSETQ. Trimming took 0 bases from V and 7 from J; bases not matched to a gene: 5.

The rearrangement links TRBV11-2 to TRBJ1-6, with 8 bases identical to TRBD1. Germline loops: CDR1 SGHAT, CDR2 FQNNGV. The J segment lost 7 bases and the V segment lost 5 bases, leaving 4 bases of the junction unmatched. This CDR3 contains 14 residues. The CDR3 bases are TGTGCCAGCAGCAACAGGGGGGGCAATTCACCCCTCCACTTT. It codes for CASSNRGGNSPLHF.

The chain uses TRBV6-2 or TRBV6-3 and TRBJ1-1; the D gene is possibly TRBD1 (6 bases). Germline V gene lookup returns CDR1 MNHEY and CDR2 SVGEGT. This CDR3 has 16 residues. Trimming took 2 bases from V and 0 from J, leaving 13 bases between them. The CDR3 nucleotides read TGTGCCAGCAGTTACCCCCAAGGACAGCTGAACACTGAAGCTTTCTTT. Protein sequence: CASSYPQGQLNTEAFF.

V is TRBV5-6 and J is TRBJ1-2; possible D gene TRBD1, 6 bases. Germline assignment: CDR1 SGHDT and CDR2 YYEEEE. V was clipped by 4 bases and J by 2 bases, with 15 bases between them. The CDR3 is 15 amino acids. The CDR3 coding sequence is TGTGCCAGCAGCCCCGGGGGGGCGCGGAACTATGGCTACACCTTC. Translating gives CASSPGGARNYGYTF.

The rearrangement joins TRBV6-6 to TRBJ2-3; D not resolved. Germline values: CDR1 MNHNY, CDR2 SVGAGI (reference sequence). The CDR3 is 16 residues long. Trimming pared 6 bases from V and 0 bases from J, leaving 16 bases between. The CDR3 spells CASSPGSELSTDTQYF. CDR3 DNA: TGTGCCAGCAGCCCTGGTTCTGAGCTTAGCACAGATACGCAGTATTTT.

CDR3 sequence: CASSRPLAGPSGANVLTF. DNA of the CDR3: TGTGCCAGCAGCCGCCCCCTAGCGGGTCCGTCTGGGGCCAACGTCCTGACTTTC. The rearrangement joins TRBV7-2 to TRBJ2-6; 8 bases line up with TRBD2. The germline gives CDR1 SGHTA, CDR2 FQGNSA. Trimming took 5 bases from V and 1 from J; bases not matched to a gene: 10. The CDR3 covers 18 residues.

The chain is built from TRBV6-2 or TRBV6-3 and TRBJ1-1; the D is unclear. The V end lost 0 bases, the J end lost 3 bases, and 5 bases lay between the germline ends. Germline V lookup: CDR1 MNHEY, CDR2 SVGEGT. This CDR3 region has 13 residues. The CDR3 is CASSYSRYTEAFF. CDR3 sequence (DNA): TGTGCCAGCAGTTACTCGAGGTACACTGAAGCTTTCTTT.

The rearrangement uses TRBV3-1 (or the pseudogene TRBV3-2) and TRBJ2-1; D is uncertain. Trimming left V 1 base short and J 9 bases short, with 10 bases between. In germline, CDR1 is LGHDT, CDR2 YNNKEL (reference sequence). The length of the CDR3 is 13 residues. The DNA of the CDR3 is TGTGCCAGCAGCCAAGCCCCTAGTAGTGAGCAGTTCTTC. Its translation: CASSQAPSSEQFF.

This sequence joins TRBV11-2 and TRBJ2-7; D might be TRBD2 (7 bases). Between the trimmed V and J ends, which lost 0 bases and 2 bases, there was a span of 11 bases. The CDR3 length is 15 residues. Germline loops: CDR1 SGHAT, CDR2 FQNNGV. The CDR3 DNA sequence: TGTGCCAGCAGCTTAGAAGCGGGACATACCTACGAGCAGTACGTC. Translating it yields CASSLEAGHTYEQYV.

This clone was detected a few times. V usage is TRBV5-1 and J usage is TRBJ2-1; TRBD2 agrees at 12 bases. J gave up 4 bases and V 3 bases, and 23 bases lay outside the gene matches. CDR1 and CDR2 (germline): SGHRS, YFSETQ. The CDR3 is made up of 22 amino acids. CDR3 residues: CASSSQRMTSGRSVSWYNEQFF. The CDR3 region has the DNA TGCGCCAGCAGCTCTCAGAGGATGACTAGCGGGAGATCCGTTTCGTGGTACAATGAGCAGTTCTTC.

The chain has TRBV10-2 and TRBJ1-1; possible D gene TRBD1, 6 bases. CDR1 WSHSY and CDR2 SAAADI come from the germline V gene. Deletions cut 10 bases from V and 3 bases from J, with 15 bases between. The CDR3 sequence is 13 residues long. DNA for the CDR3: TGCGCCACCCGGGGGGGGCCGGACACTGAAGCTTTCTTT. Residues: CATRGGPDTEAFF.

V usage is TRBV7-7 and J usage is TRBJ2-3, with 12 bases fitting TRBD1. This CDR3 region has 15 residues. The germline V gene encodes CDR1 SSHAT and CDR2 FNYEAQ (reference sequence). Unmatched junction bases numbered 3, after V lost 3 bases and J lost 5 bases. The CDR3 protein is CASSLGQGAGDTQYF. The CDR3, as DNA: TGTGCCAGCAGCTTGGGACAGGGGGCAGGAGATACGCAGTATTTT.

CDR3 residues: CASSKTPLAGETYEQYV. The DNA of the CDR3 is TGTGCCAGCAGCAAAACCCCCCTAGCGGGAGAAACCTACGAGCAGTACGTC. The V call is TRBV21-1, the J call TRBJ2-7; the D call in the table, TRBD2, was not verified against the DNA. TRBV21-1 is a pseudogene. The CDR3 sequence is 17 residues long.

The rearrangement joins TRBV5-1 to TRBJ1-1; a possible D gene is TRBD1 (6 bases). This CDR3 is built from 15 residues. From germline, CDR1 is SGHRS and CDR2 YFSETQ. With 0 bases removed from V and 6 bases from J, the gap between germline ends came to 15 bases. CDR3 sequence: CASSLGGGLLPEAFF. DNA of the CDR3: TGCGCCAGCAGCTTGGGTGGGGGCCTCCTTCCTGAAGCTTTCTTT.

The rearrangement joins TRBV5-8 to TRBJ2-7; TRBD1 matches at 10 bases. The CDR3 extends over 13 amino acids. Per the germline V gene, CDR1 is SGHTS and CDR2 is YDEGEE. V trimming: 0 bases; J trimming: 7 bases; junction bases outside the gene matches: 1. CDR3 nucleotides: TGTGCCAGCAGCTTGGGACAGGGGGCAGAGCAGTACGTC. It is translated as CASSLGQGAEQYV.

V usage is TRBV6-1 and J usage is TRBJ1-1, with D possibly being TRBD1 (5 bases). Germline values: CDR1 MNHNS, CDR2 SASEGT. The CDR3 is made up of 14 amino acids. Trimming removed 2 bases at V and 12 bases at J, with 19 bases between. CDR3 DNA sequence: TGTGCCAGCAGTGAAAAGGGGCAGGGCGCGCGAACTTTCTTT. Its protein product is CASSEKGQGARTFF.

This clone was seen a single time. The gene calls are TRBV5-1 and TRBJ1-6; D is possibly TRBD1 (6 bases). Germline V gene sequence: CDR1 SGHRS, CDR2 YFSETQ. Trimming shortened V by 4 bases and J by 3 bases, and 11 bases separated the two germline ends. The CDR3 has 15 residues. Here the CDR3 reads CASSGDTNYNSPLHF. The CDR3 region has the DNA TGCGCCAGCAGCGGGGACACGAACTATAATTCACCCCTCCACTTT.

The chain couples TRBV5-1 to TRBJ2-1; D might be TRBD2 (5 bases). CDR3 length: 16 residues. Germline loops: CDR1 SGHRS, CDR2 YFSETQ. With 2 bases removed from V and 2 bases from J, the gap between germline ends came to 14 bases. DNA of the CDR3: TGCGCCAGCAGCTTTACTAGTCTCTATACCTACAATGAGCAGTTCTTC. Amino acid sequence: CASSFTSLYTYNEQFF.

CDR3 coding DNA: TGTGCCAGCAGCATAACAGGGGACGGCTATGGCTACACCTTC. Translating it yields CASSITGDGYGYTF. The chain joins TRBV7-8 to TRBJ1-2; 7 bases are a match to TRBD1. The V gene end was trimmed by 5 bases and the J gene end by 4 bases; junction bases not matched to a gene: 7. CDR1 and CDR2 (germline): SGHVS, FQNEAQ. The CDR3 length is 14 residues.

The chain combines TRBV28 with TRBJ1-2; 9 bases fit TRBD1. With V trimmed by 5 bases and J by 5 bases, 6 bases remained unmatched. CDR3 size: 14 residues. The germline CDR1 and CDR2 sequences are MDHEN and SYDVKM. The CDR3 DNA is TGTGCCAGCAGTGCATACAGGGGGCGTTATGGCTACACCTTC. Translating gives CASSAYRGRYGYTF.